This TCR beta chain was obtained from a study of human T cells and chemical hapten exposure. Background on the study: There were per-sample TCR yield variations, arising mainly from small pooled library volume differences.

General study results and limits: DPC sensitization left the count of TCRs above 1 in 1000 unchanged.

The CDR3 runs to 16 residues. V gave up 6 bases and J gave up 7 bases, with 19 bases separating them. Documented time point: healthy volunteer bleed at 6 weeks. Unseparated into fractions, whole blood served as the source from which total RNA was extracted. This clonotype turned up a few times. What it recognizes is unknown. Unique molecular identifiers were attached to individual cDNA molecules within the library. Original data processing: Across samples, TCR counts had a median of approximately 100,000 and ranged from roughly 23,224 to 700,000. MiXCR was run by TCRdb on the RACE reads, yielding one entry per CDR3 protein. The V and J calls follow TCRdb's processing rather than the paper's. This table has around 80,000 distinct CDR3 sequences, approximately 8% appearing once.

The clonotype was recovered from a male donor in good health. Some clones in this sample may be carry-over from other donors' samples. The J gene is TRBJ1-6, the V gene TRBV12-3 or TRBV12-4; D not certain. Sequenced sample: whole blood. CDR3 bases: TGTGCCAGCAGGTCGACCGCCGGGTCGCAAAATTCACCCCTCCACTTT. As protein: CASRSTAGSQNSPLHF.